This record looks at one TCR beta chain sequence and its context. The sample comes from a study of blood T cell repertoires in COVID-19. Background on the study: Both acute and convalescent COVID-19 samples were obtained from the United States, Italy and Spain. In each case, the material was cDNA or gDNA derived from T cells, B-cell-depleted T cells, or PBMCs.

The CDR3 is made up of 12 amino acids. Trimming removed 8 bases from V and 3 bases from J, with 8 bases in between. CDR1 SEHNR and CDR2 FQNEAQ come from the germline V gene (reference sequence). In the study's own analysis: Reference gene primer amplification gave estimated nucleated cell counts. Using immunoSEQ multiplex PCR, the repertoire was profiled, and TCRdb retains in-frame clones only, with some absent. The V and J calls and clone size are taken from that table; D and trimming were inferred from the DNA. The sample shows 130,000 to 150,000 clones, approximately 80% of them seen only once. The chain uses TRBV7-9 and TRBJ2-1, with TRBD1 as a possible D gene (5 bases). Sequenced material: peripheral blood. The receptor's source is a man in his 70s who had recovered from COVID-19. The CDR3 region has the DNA TGTGCCAGCGACAGTGTCTACAATGAGCAGTTCTTC. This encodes CASDSVYNEQFF.